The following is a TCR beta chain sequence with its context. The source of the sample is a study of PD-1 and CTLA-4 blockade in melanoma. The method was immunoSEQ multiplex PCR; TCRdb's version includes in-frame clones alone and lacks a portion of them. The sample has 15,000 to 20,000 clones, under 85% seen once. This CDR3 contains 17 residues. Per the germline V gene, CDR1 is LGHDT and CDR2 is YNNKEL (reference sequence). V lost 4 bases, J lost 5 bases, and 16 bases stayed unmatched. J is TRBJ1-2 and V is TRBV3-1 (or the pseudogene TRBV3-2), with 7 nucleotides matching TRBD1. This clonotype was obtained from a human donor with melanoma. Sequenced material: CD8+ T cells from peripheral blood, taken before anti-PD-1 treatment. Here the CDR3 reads CASSPVRTGGGFYGYTF. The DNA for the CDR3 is TGTGCCAGCAGCCCCGTTCGGACAGGCGGGGGGTTTTATGGCTACACCTTC.